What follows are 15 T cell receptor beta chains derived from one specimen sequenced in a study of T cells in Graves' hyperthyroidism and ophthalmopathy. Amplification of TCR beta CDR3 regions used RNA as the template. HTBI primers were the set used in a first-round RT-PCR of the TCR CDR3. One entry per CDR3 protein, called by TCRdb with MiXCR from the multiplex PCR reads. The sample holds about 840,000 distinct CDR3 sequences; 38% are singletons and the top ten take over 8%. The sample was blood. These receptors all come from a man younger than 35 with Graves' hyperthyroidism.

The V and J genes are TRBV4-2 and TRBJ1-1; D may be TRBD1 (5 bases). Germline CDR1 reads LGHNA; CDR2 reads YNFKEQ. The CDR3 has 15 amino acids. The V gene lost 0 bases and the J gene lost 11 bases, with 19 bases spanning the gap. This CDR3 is CASSQEQGQATVAFF. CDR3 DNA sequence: TGTGCCAGCAGCCAAGAGCAGGGTCAGGCTACGGTGGCTTTCTTT.

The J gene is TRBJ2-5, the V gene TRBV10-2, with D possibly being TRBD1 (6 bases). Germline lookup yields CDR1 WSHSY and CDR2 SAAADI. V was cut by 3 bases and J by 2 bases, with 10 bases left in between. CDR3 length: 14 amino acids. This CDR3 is CASSDMGQQETQYF. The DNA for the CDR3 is TGCGCCAGCAGTGATATGGGACAACAAGAGACCCAGTACTTC.

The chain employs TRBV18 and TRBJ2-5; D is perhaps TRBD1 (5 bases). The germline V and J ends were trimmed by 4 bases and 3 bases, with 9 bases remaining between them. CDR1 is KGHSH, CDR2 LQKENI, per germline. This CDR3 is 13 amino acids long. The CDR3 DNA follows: TGTGCCAGCTCACTAGGGGTGAAAGAGACCCAGTACTTC. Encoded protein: CASSLGVKETQYF.

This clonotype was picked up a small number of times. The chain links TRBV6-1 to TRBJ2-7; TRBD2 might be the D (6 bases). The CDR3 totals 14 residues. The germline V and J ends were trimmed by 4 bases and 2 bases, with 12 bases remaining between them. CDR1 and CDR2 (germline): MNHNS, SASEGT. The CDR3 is CASSGRAGTYEQYF. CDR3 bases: TGTGCCAGCAGTGGGAGGGCAGGGACCTACGAGCAGTACTTC.

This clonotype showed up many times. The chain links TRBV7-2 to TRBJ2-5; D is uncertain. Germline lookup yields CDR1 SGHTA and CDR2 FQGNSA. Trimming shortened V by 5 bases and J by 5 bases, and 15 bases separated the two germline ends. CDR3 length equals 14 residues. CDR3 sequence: CASSPRVTPETQYF. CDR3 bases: TGTGCCAGCAGCCCCCGAGTCACTCCCGAGACCCAGTACTTC.

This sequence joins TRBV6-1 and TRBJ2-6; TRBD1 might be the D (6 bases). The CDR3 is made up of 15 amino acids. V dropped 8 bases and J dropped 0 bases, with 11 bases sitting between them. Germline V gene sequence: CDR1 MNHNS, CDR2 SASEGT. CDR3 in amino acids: CASFTGSSGANVLTF. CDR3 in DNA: TGTGCCAGCTTCACAGGGAGCTCTGGGGCCAACGTCCTGACTTTC.

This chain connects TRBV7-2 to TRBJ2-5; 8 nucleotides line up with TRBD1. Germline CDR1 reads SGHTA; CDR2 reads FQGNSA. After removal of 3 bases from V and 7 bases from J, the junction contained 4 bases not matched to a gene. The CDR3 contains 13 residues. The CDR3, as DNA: TGTGCCAGCAGCTTTTGGACAGGGATGACCCAGTACTTC. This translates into CASSFWTGMTQYF. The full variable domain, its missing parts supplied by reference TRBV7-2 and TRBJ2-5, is GAGVSQSPSNKVTEKGKDVELRCDPISGHTALYWYRQSLGQGLEFLIYFQGNSAPDKSGLPSDRFSAERTGGSVSTLTIQRTQQEDSAVYLCASSFWTGMTQYFGPGTRLLVL.

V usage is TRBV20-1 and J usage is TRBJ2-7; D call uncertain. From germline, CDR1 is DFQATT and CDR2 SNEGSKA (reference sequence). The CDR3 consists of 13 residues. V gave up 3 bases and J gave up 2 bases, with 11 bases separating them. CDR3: CSASKRATYEQYF. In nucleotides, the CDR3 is TGCAGTGCTAGCAAACGAGCGACCTACGAGCAGTACTTC.

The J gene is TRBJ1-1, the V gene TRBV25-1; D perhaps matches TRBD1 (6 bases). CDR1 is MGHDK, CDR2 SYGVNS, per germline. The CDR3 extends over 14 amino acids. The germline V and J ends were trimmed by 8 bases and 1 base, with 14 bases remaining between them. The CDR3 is CASVEDSPNTEAFF. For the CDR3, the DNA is TGTGCCAGCGTGGAGGACAGCCCGAACACTGAAGCTTTCTTT.

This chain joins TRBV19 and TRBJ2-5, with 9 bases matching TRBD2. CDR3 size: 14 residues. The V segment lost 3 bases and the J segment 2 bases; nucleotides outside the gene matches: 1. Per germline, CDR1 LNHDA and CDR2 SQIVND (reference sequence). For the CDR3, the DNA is TGTGCCAGTAGTATCCTAGCGGGGCAAGAGACCCAGTACTTC. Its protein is CASSILAGQETQYF.

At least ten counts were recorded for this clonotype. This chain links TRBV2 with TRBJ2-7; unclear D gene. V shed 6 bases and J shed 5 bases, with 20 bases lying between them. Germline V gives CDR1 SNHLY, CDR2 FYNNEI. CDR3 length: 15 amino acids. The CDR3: CASRDGTQGLNEQYF. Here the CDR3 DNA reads TGTGCCAGCAGAGACGGAACCCAAGGTTTGAACGAGCAGTACTTC. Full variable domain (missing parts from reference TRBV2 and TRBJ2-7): EPEVTQTPSHQVTQMGQEVILRCVPISNHLYFYWYRQILGQKVEFLVSFYNNEISEKSEIFDDQFSVERPDGSNFTLKIRSTKLEDSAMYFCASRDGTQGLNEQYFGPGTRLTVT.

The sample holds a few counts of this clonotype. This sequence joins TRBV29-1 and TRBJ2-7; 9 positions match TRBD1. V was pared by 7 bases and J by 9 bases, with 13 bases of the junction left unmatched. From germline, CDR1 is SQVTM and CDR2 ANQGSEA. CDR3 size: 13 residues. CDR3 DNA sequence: TGCAGCGCATTCACAGGGGGCGCGCGGGGGCAGTACTTC. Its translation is CSAFTGGARGQYF.

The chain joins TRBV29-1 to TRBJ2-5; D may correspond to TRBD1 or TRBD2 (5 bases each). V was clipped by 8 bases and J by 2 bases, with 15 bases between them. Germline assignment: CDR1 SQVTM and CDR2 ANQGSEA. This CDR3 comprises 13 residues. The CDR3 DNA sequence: TGCAGCCCTGGCCGGGGCCTACAAGAGACCCAGTACTTC. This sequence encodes CSPGRGLQETQYF.

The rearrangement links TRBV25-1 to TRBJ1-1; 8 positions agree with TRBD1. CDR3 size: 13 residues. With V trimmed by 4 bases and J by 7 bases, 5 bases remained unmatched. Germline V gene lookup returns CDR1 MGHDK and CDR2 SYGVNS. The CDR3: CASSAAGQVEAFF. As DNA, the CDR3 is TGTGCCAGCAGTGCGGCGGGACAGGTTGAAGCTTTCTTT.

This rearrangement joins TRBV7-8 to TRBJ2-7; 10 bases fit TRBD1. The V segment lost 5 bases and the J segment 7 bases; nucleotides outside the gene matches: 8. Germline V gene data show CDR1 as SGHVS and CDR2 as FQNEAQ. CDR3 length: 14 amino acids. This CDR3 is CASSITGTGVEQYF. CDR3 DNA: TGTGCCAGCAGCATCACCGGGACAGGGGTTGAGCAGTACTTC.